This T cell receptor beta chain was retrieved from a study of control samples from healthy donors and cancer patients. Sequencing was performed with immunoSEQ multiplex PCR; in TCRdb, only in-frame clones are kept and a portion is missing. The sample includes approximately 130,000 clones, 87% of them seen just once. Trimming stripped 3 bases from V and 2 bases from J, with 13 bases between. Germline assignment: CDR1 MNHEY and CDR2 SVGEGT. The CDR3 totals 15 residues. The rearrangement uses TRBV6-2 or TRBV6-3 and TRBJ1-2, with unresolved D. The receptor was derived from a man aged 55 to 70 in good health. The sequenced sample was blood. The CDR3 nucleotides are TGTGCCAGCAGTTATAAAGCCGAGGGAAACTATGGCTACACCTTC. Encoded protein: CASSYKAEGNYGYTF.